The sequence of this TCR beta chain was determined in a study of T-cell reconstitution after alpha-beta-depleted transplantation in children. Whole-study results and caveats: Surviving thymic progenitors and recipient T cells were the source of high TCRbeta diversity at day 60 in some patients. Once a year had passed after transplant, T-cell counts and diversity came mostly from newly produced T cells.

Losses at the gene ends were 4 bases for V and 3 bases for J; bases not matched to a gene: 5. CDR1 and CDR2 from the germline V gene are MNHEY and SMNVEV (reference sequence). The CDR3 sequence is 16 residues long. A TCRbeta library incorporating unique molecular identifiers was prepared. TCRdb ran MiXCR on the PCR reads and lists one entry per CDR3 protein. In the table there are about 1,000,000 distinct CDR3 sequences, 25% to 30% of which are singletons. This clonotype was observed a handful of times. What it recognizes is unknown. The rearrangement links TRBV27 to TRBJ2-2; 10 bases are shared with TRBD2. The sequences come from PBMCs, mostly from graft donor cells, collected 360 days after TCRalphabeta/CD19-depleted stem cell transplant. This sequence was found in a boy younger than two who had a stem cell transplant for SCID, so the T cells may come from the graft donor. As DNA, the CDR3 is TGTGCCAGCAGTTGGAGCGGGGGGGCCCACACCGGGGAGCTGTTTTTT. This gives the protein CASSWSGGAHTGELFF.